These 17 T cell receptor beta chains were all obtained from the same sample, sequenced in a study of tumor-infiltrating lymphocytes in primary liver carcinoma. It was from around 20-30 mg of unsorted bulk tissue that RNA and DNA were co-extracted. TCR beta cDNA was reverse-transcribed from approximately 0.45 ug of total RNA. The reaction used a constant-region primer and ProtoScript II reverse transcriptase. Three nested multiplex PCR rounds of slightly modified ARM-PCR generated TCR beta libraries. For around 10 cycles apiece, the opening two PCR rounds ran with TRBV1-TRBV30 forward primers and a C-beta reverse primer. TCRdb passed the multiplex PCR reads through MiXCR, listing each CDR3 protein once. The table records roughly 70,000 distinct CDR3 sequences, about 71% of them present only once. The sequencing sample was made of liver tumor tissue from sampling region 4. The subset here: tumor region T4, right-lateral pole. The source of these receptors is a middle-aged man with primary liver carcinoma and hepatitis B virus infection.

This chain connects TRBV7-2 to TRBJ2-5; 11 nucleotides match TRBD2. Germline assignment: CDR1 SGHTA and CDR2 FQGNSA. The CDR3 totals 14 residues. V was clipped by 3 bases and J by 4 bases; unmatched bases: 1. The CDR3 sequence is CASSFSGRGETQYF. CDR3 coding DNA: TGTGCCAGCAGCTTTAGCGGGAGGGGAGAGACCCAGTACTTC.

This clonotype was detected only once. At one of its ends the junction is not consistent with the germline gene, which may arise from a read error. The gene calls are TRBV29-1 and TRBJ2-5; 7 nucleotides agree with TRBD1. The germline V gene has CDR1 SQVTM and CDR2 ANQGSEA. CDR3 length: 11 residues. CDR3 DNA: TGCAGGGTCCAGGGGACAGAGACCCAGTACTTT. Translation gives CRVQGTETQYF.

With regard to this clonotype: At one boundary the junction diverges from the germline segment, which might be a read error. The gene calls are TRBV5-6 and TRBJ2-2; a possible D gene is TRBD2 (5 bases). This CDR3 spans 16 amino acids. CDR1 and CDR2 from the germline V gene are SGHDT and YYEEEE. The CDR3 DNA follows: TGTGCCAGCAGCTTGGAGACTGCACCGAACACCGGGGAGCTGTCATTT. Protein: CASSLETAPNTGELSF. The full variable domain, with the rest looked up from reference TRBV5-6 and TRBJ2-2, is DAGVTQSPTHLIKTRGQQVTLRCSPKSGHDTVSWYQQALGQGPQFIFQYYEEEERQRGNFPDRFSGHQFPNYSSELNVNALLLGDSALYLCASSLETAPNTGELSFGEGSRLTVL.

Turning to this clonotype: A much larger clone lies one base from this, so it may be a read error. The DNA for the CDR3 is TGTGCCAGCAGTAACGTGGACAGGGGAGGCCAGTCCCAGCATTTT. It yields the protein CASSNVDRGGQSQHF. This sequence joins TRBV6-1 and TRBJ1-5; 9 bases match TRBD1. Per germline, CDR1 MNHNS and CDR2 SASEGT. V lost 5 bases to trimming and J lost 11 bases; unmatched junction nucleotides: 13. CDR3 length: 15 residues.

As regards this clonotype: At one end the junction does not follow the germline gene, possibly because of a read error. CDR3: CSVGTPIGTQVANYGNTF. CDR3 bases: TGCAGCGTTGGGACACCAATAGGAACTCAAGTGGCTAACTATGGCAACACTTTC. This chain uses TRBV29-1 with TRBJ1-2, with D perhaps matching TRBD1 (5 bases). The CDR3 consists of 18 residues. Germline V gene data show CDR1 as SQVTM and CDR2 as ANQGSEA.

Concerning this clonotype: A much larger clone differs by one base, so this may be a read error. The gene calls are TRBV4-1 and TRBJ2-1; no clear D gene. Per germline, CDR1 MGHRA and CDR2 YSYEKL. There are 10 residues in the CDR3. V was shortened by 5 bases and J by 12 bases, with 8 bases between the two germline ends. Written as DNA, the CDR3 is TGCGCCAGCAGCGCGAGACTGCAGTTCTTC. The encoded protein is CASSARLQFF.

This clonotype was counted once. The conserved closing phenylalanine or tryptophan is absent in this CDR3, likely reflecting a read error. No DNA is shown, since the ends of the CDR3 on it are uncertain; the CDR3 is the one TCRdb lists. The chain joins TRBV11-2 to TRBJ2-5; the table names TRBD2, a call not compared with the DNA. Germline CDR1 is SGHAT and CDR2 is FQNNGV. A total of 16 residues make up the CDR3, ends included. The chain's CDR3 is CTSSQTPGGGKEAQYL.

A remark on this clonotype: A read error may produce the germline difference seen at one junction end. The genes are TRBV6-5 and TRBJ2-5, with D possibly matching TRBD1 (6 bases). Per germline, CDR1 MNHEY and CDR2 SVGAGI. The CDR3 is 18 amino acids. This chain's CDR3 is CASSYSGIIGTTRETQYF. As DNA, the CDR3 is TGTGCTAGCAGTTACTCGGGTATAATCGGGACAACGCGTGAGACCCAGTACTTC.

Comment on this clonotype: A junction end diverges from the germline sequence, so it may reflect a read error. CDR3 loop: CSAVGQIYQPQHF. CDR3 nucleotides: TGCAGCGCTGTCGGACAGATCTATCAGCCCCAGCACTTT. This chain joins TRBV29-1 and TRBJ1-5, with D possibly matching TRBD1 (6 bases). The germline CDR1 and CDR2 sequences are SQVTM and ANQGSEA. This CDR3 has 13 amino acids.

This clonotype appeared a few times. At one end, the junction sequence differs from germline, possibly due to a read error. CDR3 DNA sequence: TGCAGCTTTGAAGGAGGGGACACAGTGAACACTGAAGCTTTCTTT. This sequence encodes CSFEGGDTVNTEAFF. The J gene is TRBJ1-1, the V gene TRBV29-1; maybe TRBD1 (6 bases). The V gene's germline CDR1 is SQVTM and CDR2 ANQGSEA. The CDR3 is 15 residues long.

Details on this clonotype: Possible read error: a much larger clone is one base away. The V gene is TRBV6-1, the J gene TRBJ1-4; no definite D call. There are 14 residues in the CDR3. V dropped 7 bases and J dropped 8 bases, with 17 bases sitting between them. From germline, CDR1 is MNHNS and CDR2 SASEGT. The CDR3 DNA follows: TGTGCCAGCAAGGAAAAAGAAATTTGGGAAAAACTGTTTTTT. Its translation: CASKEKEIWEKLFF.

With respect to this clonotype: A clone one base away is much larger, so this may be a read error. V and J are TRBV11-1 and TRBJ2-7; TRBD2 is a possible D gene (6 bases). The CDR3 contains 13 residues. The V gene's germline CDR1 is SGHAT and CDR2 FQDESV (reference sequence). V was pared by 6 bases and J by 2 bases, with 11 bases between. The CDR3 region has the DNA TGTGCCAGCAGGGGGAGGCGACCCTACGAGCAGTACTTC. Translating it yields CASRGRRPYEQYF. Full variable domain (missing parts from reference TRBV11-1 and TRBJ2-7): EAEVAQSPRYKITEKSQAVAFWCDPISGHATLYWYRQILGQGPELLVQFQDESVVDDSQLPKDRFSAERLKGVDSTLKIQPAELGDSAMYLCASRGRRPYEQYFGPGTRLTVT.

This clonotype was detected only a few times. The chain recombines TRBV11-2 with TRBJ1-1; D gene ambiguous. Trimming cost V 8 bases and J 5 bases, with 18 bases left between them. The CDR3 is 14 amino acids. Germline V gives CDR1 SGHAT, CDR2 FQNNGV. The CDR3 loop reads CASRTAGSITEAFF. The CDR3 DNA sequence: TGTGCCAGCCGCACAGCCGGTTCCATAACTGAAGCTTTCTTT.

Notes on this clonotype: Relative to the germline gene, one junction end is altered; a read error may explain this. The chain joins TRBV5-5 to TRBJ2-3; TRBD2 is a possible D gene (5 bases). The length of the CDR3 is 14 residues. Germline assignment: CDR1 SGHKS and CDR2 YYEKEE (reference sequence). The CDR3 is CASSLGTFTDTHCF. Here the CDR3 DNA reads TGTGCCAGCAGCTTGGGGACTTTCACAGATACGCATTGTTTT.

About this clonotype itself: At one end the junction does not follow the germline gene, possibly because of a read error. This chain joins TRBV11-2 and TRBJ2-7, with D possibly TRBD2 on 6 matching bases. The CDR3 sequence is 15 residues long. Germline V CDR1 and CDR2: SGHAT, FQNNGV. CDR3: CTSSFMTDPDYERYF. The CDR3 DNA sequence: TGTACCAGCAGCTTCATGACTGATCCGGACTACGAGCGGTACTTC.

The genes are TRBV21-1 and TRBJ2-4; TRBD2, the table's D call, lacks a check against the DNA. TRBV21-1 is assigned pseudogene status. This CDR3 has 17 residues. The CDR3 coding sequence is TGTGCCAGCAGCAACATGGTTCCTAGCGGGAGAGGAGACATTCAGTACTTC. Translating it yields CASSNMVPSGRGDIQYF.

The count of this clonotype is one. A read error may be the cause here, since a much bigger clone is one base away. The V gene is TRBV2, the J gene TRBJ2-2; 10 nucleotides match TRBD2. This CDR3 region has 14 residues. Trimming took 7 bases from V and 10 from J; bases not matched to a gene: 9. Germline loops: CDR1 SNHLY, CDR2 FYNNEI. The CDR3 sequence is CASTHGLAGEELFF. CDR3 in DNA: TGTGCCAGCACCCACGGGCTAGCGGGGGAGGAGCTGTTTTTT.